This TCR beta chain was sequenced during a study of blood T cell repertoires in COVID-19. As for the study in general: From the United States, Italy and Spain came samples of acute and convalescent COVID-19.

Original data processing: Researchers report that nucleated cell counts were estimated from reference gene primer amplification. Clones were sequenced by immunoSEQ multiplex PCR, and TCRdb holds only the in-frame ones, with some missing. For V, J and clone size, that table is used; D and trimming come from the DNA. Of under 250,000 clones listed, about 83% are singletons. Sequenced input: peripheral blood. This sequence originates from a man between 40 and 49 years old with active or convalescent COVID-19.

For the CDR3, the DNA is TGCAGCGCCCAGTGGGGGGAGGGCCCCTACGAGCAGTACTTC. This translates into CSAQWGEGPYEQYF. The chain couples TRBV29-1 to TRBJ2-7; 7 positions agree with TRBD2. Germline trimming cut 7 bases from V and 2 bases from J; bases unmatched to any gene: 11. This CDR3 comprises 14 residues. The germline gives CDR1 SQVTM, CDR2 ANQGSEA.